The next 14 T cell receptor beta chains were all read from a single sample in a study of blood T cells in healthy people across ages. Next came a second PCR, run for roughly 6 to 11 cycles, which used a sample-barcoded 5' primer along with a J-beta primer mix. TCRdb ran MiXCR on the 5' RACE reads and lists one entry per CDR3 protein. The sample has about 1.5 million distinct CDR3 sequences, roughly 43% seen once. The sample taken for sequencing was blood. Receptors were obtained from a woman aged 18-35 years in good health.

This clonotype was recorded a few times. V gene TRBV9 combines with J gene TRBJ2-3, with TRBD2 matching 9 bases. The junction had 8 bases not matched to a gene; V was cut back by 4 bases and J by 2 bases. CDR3 length: 16 residues. CDR1 SGDLS and CDR2 YYNGEE come from the germline V gene. The CDR3 sequence is CASSPRRGGLTDTQYF. The CDR3 DNA reads as TGTGCCAGCAGCCCTAGGCGGGGGGGCCTCACAGATACGCAGTATTTT.

This sequence joins TRBV29-1 and TRBJ1-1; D not certain. CDR1 SQVTM and CDR2 ANQGSEA come from the germline V gene. The CDR3 runs 11 residues. V was pared by 3 bases and J by 7 bases, with 9 bases between. The CDR3 protein is CSVEYRVEAFF. The CDR3 DNA follows: TGCAGCGTTGAGTACAGAGTTGAAGCTTTCTTT.

This chain links TRBV9 with TRBJ2-2, with a possible D match to TRBD2 (5 bases). Trimming removed 7 bases at V and 5 bases at J, with 12 bases between. This CDR3 is 13 amino acids long. The germline gives CDR1 SGDLS, CDR2 YYNGEE. The CDR3 DNA sequence: TGTGCCAGCGGGTGGGAGAAAACCGGGGAGCTGTTTTTT. It is translated as CASGWEKTGELFF.

V and J are TRBV7-2 and TRBJ2-5; no definite D call. V dropped 1 base and J dropped 11 bases, with 14 bases sitting between them. Germline-derived CDR1 and CDR2 are SGHTA and FQGNSA. The CDR3 length is 13 residues. CDR3 DNA: TGTGCCAGCAGCTTAGAGGCTTACAATGAGCAGTACTTC. Its translation is CASSLEAYNEQYF. The variable domain in full, with the rest retrieved from reference TRBV7-2 and TRBJ2-5, is GAGVSQSPSNKVTEKGKDVELRCDPISGHTALYWYRQSLGQGLEFLIYFQGNSAPDKSGLPSDRFSAERTGGSVSTLTIQRTQQEDSAVYLCASSLEAYNEQYFGPGTRLLVL.

This clonotype was picked up a small number of times. V and J are TRBV20-1 and TRBJ1-6; 7 nucleotides line up with TRBD1. There are 15 residues in the CDR3. Looked up from germline, CDR1 is DFQATT and CDR2 is SNEGSKA (reference sequence). The junction had 6 bases not matched to a gene; V was cut back by 3 bases and J by 4 bases. CDR3 DNA sequence: TGCAGTGCTAGCCGCGCAGGGGGTTATAATTCACCCCTCCACTTT. It specifies CSASRAGGYNSPLHF.

CDR3 amino acids: CSARKGQGDYEQYF. In DNA form, the CDR3 reads TGCAGTGCTAGGAAAGGCCAGGGGGACTACGAGCAGTACTTC. The chain links TRBV20-1 to TRBJ2-7, with 7 bases matching TRBD1. The V gene's germline CDR1 is DFQATT and CDR2 SNEGSKA (reference sequence). The CDR3 has 14 amino acids. V shed 3 bases and J 3 bases; nucleotides not matched to a gene: 8.

The chain employs TRBV12-3 or TRBV12-4 and TRBJ2-5; D assignment may be TRBD1 or TRBD2 (5 bases each). This CDR3 comprises 15 residues. V was cut by 3 bases and J by 4 bases, with 15 bases left in between. In nucleotides, the CDR3 is TGTGCCAGCAGTTTGAGTGGGACCACGGCAGAGACCCAGTACTTC. It specifies CASSLSGTTAETQYF.

This clonotype was seen a few times. This chain uses TRBV5-1 with TRBJ2-1; weak D call: TRBD2 (6 bases). V dropped 0 bases and J dropped 6 bases, with 7 bases sitting between them. Per the germline V gene, CDR1 is SGHRS and CDR2 is YFSETQ. The CDR3 covers 13 residues. The CDR3 DNA follows: TGCGCCAGCAGCTTGGCTAGCGCCAATGAGCAGTTCTTC. This gives the protein CASSLASANEQFF.

The genes are TRBV7-2 and TRBJ2-3; D is uncertain. CDR1 is SGHTA and CDR2 is FQGNSA in the germline V gene. The CDR3 extends over 12 amino acids. V shed 3 bases and J shed 9 bases, with 10 bases lying between them. CDR3 bases: TGTGCCAGCAGCTTCCGGACCCTCACGCAGTATTTT. Translation gives CASSFRTLTQYF.

The chain employs TRBV27 and TRBJ1-1; D gene unclear. The CDR3 runs to 14 residues. V was cut by 1 base and J by 0 bases, with 6 bases left in between. Germline V gene lookup returns CDR1 MNHEY and CDR2 SMNVEV (reference sequence). The CDR3 loop reads CASSLYGMNTEAFF. The CDR3 DNA sequence: TGTGCCAGCAGTTTATACGGAATGAACACTGAAGCTTTCTTT.

The chain recombines TRBV27 with TRBJ1-5; D may be TRBD1 (5 bases). The V gene's germline CDR1 is MNHEY and CDR2 SMNVEV (reference sequence). The CDR3 length is 13 residues. V lost 6 bases, J lost 7 bases, and 13 bases lay in between. CDR3 DNA: TGTGCCAGCAGAACGGGGGTCGAGCAGCCCCAGCATTTT. It translates to CASRTGVEQPQHF.

The chain uses TRBV2 and TRBJ2-5; 11 bases are shared with TRBD2. Germline-derived CDR1 and CDR2 are SNHLY and FYNNEI. There are 16 residues in the CDR3. After removal of 8 bases from V and 4 bases from J, the junction contained 12 bases not matched to a gene. The CDR3 protein is CASERLAGTKGETQYF. The CDR3 nucleotides read TGTGCCAGCGAAAGACTAGCGGGGACCAAGGGAGAGACCCAGTACTTC.

The chain has TRBV29-1 and TRBJ2-1, with D perhaps TRBD2 (7 bases). This CDR3 is built from 14 residues. V lost 7 bases to trimming and J lost 6 bases, with 19 bases between them. Germline V lookup: CDR1 SQVTM, CDR2 ANQGSEA. In DNA form, the CDR3 reads TGCAGCGGGGGGACGCGGGGGCAGAGCAATGAGCAGTTCTTC. Translated: CSGGTRGQSNEQFF.

This rearrangement joins TRBV20-1 to TRBJ1-4, with 7 bases matching TRBD1. V lost 6 bases to trimming and J lost 13 bases; unmatched junction nucleotides: 14. Germline V gene lookup returns CDR1 DFQATT and CDR2 SNEGSKA (reference sequence). The CDR3 has 13 amino acids. The CDR3 DNA is TGCAGTGCCCTGGACAGGACAAAGGGGGGACTGTTTTTT. Translating gives CSALDRTKGGLFF.